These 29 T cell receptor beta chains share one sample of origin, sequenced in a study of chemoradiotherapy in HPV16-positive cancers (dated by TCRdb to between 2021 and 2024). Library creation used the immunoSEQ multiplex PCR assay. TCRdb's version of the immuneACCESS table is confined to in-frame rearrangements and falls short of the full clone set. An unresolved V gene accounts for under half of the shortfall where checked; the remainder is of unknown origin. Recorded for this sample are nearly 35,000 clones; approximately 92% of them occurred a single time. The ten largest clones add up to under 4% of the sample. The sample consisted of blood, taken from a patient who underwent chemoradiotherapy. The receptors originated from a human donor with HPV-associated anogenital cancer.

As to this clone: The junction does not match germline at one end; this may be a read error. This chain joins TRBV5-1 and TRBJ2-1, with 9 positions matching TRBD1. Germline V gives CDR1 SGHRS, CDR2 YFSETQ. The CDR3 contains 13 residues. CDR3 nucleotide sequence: TGCGCCAGCAGTTTGGGGACAGGGAATGAGCAGTTCTTC. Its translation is CASSLGTGNEQFF.

The CDR3 sequence: CASSVLGTGVNTEAFF. The DNA for the CDR3 is TGTGCCAGCAGCGTATTAGGGACAGGGGTGAACACTGAAGCTTTCTTT. The chain couples TRBV9 to TRBJ1-1, with 10 nucleotides matching TRBD1. In germline, CDR1 is SGDLS, CDR2 YYNGEE. The CDR3 has 16 residues. The ends lost 1 base at V and 0 bases at J; junction bases unmatched: 3.

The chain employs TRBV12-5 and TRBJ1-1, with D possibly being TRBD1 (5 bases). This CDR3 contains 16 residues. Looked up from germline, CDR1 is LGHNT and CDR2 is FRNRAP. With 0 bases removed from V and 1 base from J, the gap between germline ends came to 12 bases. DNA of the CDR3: TGTGCTAGTGGTTTGGTACGGGGGGGGAAGAACACTGAAGCTTTCTTT. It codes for CASGLVRGGKNTEAFF.

The CDR3: CASSRKGTDQETQYF. DNA of the CDR3: TGTGCCAGCAGCCGCAAGGGGACAGACCAAGAGACCCAGTACTTC. V gene TRBV5-4 combines with J gene TRBJ2-5, with 7 bases fitting TRBD1. The CDR3 extends over 15 amino acids. CDR1 is SGHNT, CDR2 YYREEE, per germline (reference sequence). V shed 4 bases and J 0 bases; nucleotides not matched to a gene: 6.

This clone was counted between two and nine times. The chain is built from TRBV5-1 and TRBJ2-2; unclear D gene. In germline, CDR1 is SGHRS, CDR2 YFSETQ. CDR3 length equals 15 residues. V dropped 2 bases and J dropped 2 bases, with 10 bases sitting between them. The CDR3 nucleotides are TGCGCCAGCAGCTTTAGGAGCCCCAACACCGGGGAGCTGTTTTTT. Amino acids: CASSFRSPNTGELFF.

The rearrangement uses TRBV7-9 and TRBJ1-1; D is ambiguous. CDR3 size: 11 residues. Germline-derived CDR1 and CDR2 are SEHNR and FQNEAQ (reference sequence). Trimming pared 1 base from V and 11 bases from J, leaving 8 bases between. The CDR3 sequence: CASSLGVEAFF. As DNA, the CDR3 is TGTGCCAGCAGCTTAGGCGTGGAGGCTTTCTTT.

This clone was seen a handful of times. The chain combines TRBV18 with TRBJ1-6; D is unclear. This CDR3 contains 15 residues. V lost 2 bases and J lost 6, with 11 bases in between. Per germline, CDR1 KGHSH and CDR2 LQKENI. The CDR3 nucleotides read TGTGCCAGCTCACCAGGGGTGGGCCTTAATTCACCCCTCCACTTT. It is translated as CASSPGVGLNSPLHF.

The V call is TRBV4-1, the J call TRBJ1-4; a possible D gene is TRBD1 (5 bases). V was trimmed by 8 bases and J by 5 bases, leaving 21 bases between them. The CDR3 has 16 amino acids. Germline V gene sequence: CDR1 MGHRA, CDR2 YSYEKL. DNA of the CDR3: TGCGCCAGCGGGGATGGGACCGTCCCCACCAATGAAAAACTGTTTTTT. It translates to CASGDGTVPTNEKLFF.

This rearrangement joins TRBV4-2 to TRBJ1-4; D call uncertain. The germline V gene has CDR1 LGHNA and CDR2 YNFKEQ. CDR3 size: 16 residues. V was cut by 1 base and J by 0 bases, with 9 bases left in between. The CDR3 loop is CASSQANGATNEKLFF. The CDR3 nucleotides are TGTGCCAGCAGCCAAGCGAACGGTGCAACTAATGAAAAACTGTTTTTT.

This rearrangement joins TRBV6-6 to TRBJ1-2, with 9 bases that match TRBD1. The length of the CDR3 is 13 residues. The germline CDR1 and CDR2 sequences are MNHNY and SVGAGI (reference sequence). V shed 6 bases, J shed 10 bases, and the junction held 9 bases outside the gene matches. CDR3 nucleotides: TGTGCCAGCAGACCCGGGACAGGGACCGACTACACCTTC. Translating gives CASRPGTGTDYTF.

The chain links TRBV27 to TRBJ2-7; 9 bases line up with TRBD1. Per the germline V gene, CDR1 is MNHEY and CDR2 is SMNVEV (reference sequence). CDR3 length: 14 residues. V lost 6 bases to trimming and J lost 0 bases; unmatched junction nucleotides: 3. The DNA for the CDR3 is TGTGCCAGCAGCTGGACAGGGGTCTCCTACGAGCAGTACTTC. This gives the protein CASSWTGVSYEQYF.

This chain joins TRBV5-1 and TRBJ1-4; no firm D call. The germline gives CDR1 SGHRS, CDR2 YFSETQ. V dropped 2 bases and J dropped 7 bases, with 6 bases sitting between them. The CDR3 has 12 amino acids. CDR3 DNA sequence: TGCGCCAGCAGCTTCGATGGTGAAAAACTGTTTTTT. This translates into CASSFDGEKLFF.

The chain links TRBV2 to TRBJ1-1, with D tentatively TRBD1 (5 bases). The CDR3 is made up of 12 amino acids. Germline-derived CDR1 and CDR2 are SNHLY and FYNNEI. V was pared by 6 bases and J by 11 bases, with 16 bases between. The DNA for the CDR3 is TGTGCCAGCAGGGGGGACCAGAGTATCGCTTTCTTT. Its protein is CASRGDQSIAFF.

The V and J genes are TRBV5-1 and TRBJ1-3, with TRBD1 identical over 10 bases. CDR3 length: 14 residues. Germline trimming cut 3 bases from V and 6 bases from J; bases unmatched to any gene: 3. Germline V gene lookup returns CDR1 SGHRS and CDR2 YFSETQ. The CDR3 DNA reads TGCGCCAGCAGCTACGGGACAGGGGTAAACACCATATATTTT. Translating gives CASSYGTGVNTIYF.

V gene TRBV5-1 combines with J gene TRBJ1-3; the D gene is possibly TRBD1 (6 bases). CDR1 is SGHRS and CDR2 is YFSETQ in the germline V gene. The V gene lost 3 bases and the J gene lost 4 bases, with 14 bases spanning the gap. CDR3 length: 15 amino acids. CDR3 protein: CASSSKTGGGNTIYF. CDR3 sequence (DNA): TGCGCCAGCAGCTCTAAGACAGGAGGAGGAAACACCATATATTTT.

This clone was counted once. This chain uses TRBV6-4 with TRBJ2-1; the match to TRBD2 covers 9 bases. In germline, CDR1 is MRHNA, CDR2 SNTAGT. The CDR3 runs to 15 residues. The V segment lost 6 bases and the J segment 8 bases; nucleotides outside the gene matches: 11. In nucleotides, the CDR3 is TGTGCCAGCAGCCCGCAAGCGGGGGGTTTTGATGAGCAGTTCTTC. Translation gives CASSPQAGGFDEQFF.

CDR3 loop: CASNRAGPNEKLFF. The CDR3 DNA follows: TGTGCCAGCAATCGGGCCGGCCCTAATGAAAAACTGTTTTTT. The chain combines TRBV2 with TRBJ1-4; D remains unclear. Germline V gene lookup returns CDR1 SNHLY and CDR2 FYNNEI. V lost 7 bases, J lost 3 bases, and 12 bases lay in between. The CDR3 has 14 amino acids.

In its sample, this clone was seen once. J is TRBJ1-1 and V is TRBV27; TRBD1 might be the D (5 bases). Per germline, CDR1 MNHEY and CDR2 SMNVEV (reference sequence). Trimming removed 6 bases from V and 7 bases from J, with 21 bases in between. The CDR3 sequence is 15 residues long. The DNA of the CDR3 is TGTGCCAGCAGATATGGGACTAAAGGCCCCTATGAAGCTTTCTTT. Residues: CASRYGTKGPYEAFF.

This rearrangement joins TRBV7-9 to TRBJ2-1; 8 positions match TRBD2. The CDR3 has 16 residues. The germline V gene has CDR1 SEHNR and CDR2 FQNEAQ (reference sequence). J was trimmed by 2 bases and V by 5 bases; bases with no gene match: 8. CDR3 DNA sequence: TGTGCCAGCAGCCATTATAGCGGGAAAGCCTACAATGAGCAGTTCTTC. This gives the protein CASSHYSGKAYNEQFF.

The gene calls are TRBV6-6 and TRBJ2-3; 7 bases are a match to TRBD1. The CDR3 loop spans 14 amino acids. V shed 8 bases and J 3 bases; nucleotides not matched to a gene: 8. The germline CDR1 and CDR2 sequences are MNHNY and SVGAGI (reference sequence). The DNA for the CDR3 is TGTGCCAGCCGAGGGGGCCCGGGGACAGATACGCAGTATTTT. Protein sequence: CASRGGPGTDTQYF.

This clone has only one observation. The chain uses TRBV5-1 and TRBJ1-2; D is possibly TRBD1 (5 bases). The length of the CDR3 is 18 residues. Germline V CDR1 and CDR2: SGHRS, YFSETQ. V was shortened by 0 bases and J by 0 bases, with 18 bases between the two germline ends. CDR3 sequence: CASSLVAGQGDANYGYTF. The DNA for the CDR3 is TGCGCCAGCAGCTTGGTGGCAGGGCAGGGAGACGCTAACTATGGCTACACCTTC.

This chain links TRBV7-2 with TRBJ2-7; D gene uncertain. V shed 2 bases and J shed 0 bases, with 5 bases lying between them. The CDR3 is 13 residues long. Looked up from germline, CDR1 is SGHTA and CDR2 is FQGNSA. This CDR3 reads CASSLTSSYEQYF. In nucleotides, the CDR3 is TGTGCCAGCAGCTTAACCAGCTCCTACGAGCAGTACTTC.

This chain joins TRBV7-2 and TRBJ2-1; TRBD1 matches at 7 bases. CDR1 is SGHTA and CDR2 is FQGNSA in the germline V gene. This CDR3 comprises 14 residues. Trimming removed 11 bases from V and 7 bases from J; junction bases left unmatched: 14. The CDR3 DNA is TGTGCCTCGAGCGCAGGGACAGTCAGGAATGAGCAGTTCTTC. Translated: CASSAGTVRNEQFF.

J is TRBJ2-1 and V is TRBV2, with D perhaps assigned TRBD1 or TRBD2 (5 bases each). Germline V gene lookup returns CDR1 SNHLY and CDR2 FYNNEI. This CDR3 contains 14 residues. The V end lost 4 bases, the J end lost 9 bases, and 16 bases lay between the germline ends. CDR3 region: CASSAAGTTREQFF. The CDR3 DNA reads TGTGCCAGCAGTGCCGCCGGGACCACCCGTGAGCAGTTCTTC.

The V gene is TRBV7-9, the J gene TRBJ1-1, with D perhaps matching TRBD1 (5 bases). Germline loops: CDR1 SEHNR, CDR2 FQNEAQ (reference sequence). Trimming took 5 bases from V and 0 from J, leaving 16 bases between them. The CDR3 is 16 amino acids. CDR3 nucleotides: TGTGCCAGCAGCCCTAGGGCGGGGACTATGAACACTGAAGCTTTCTTT. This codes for CASSPRAGTMNTEAFF.

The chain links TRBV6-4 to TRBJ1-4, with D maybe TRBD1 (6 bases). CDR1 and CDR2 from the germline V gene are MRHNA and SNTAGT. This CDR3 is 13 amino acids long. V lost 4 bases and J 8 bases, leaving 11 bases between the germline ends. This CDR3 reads CASSAQGGEKLFF. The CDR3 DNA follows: TGTGCCAGCAGTGCACAGGGAGGAGAAAAACTGTTTTTT.

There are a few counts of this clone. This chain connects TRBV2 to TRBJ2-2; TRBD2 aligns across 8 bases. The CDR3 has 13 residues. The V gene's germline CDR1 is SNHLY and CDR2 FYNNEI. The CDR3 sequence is CASVGTSTGELFF. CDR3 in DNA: TGTGCTTCAGTGGGGACTAGCACCGGGGAGCTGTTTTTT.

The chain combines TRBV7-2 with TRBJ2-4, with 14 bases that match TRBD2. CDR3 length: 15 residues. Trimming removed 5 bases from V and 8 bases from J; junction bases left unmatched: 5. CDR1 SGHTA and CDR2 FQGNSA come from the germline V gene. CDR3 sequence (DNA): TGTGCCAGCAGCGCCGGGACTAGCGGGGGCCACATTCAGTACTTC. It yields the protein CASSAGTSGGHIQYF.

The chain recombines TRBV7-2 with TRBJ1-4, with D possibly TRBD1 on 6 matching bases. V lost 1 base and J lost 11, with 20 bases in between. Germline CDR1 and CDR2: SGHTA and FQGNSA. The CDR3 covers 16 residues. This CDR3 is CASSLGGTFGGKKLFF. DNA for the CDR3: TGTGCCAGCAGCTTAGGGGGGACATTTGGTGGGAAGAAACTGTTTTTT.